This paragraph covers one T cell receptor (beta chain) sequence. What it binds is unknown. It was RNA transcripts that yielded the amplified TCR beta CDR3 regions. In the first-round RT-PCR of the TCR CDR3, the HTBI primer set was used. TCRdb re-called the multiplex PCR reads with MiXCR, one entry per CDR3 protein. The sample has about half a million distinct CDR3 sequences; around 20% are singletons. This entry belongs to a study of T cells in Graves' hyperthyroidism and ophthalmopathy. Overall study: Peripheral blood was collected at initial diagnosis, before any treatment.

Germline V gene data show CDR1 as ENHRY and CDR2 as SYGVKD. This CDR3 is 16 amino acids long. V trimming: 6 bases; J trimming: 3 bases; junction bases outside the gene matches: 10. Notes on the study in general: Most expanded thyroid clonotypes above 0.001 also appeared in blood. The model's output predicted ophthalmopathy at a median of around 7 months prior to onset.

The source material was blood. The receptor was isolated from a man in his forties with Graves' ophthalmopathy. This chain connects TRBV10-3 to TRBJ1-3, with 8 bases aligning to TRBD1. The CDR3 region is CAIRRTGKLSGNTIYF. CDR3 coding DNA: TGTGCCATCAGAAGGACAGGGAAGCTGAGTGGAAACACCATATATTTT.